This T cell receptor beta chain was recorded in a study of response to subunit inactivated influenza vaccine. TCRdb used MiXCR to reprocess the RT-PCR reads, holding one entry per CDR3 protein. Of roughly 500,000 distinct CDR3 sequences listed, 16% were seen once; the top ten hold over 2.5%. This clonotype was counted at least ten times. The antigen is unknown. Study-level findings and limits: Authors suggested that a seasonal influenza vaccination recruits few new T cells each time.

The length of the CDR3 is 15 residues. J lost 2 bases, V lost 5 bases, and 4 bases had no gene match. This sample comprised CD4+ T cells sorted from PBMCs, obtained around 25 months after vaccination. The V call is TRBV12-3 or TRBV12-4, the J call TRBJ2-1; 9 nucleotides align to TRBD1. This sequence originates from a man between 50 and 70 years old who received an inactivated influenza vaccine. As DNA, the CDR3 is TGTGCCAGCAGTAGGGACAGGGAACCCTACAATGAGCAGTTCTTC. It is translated as CASSRDREPYNEQFF.